This TCR beta chain was profiled in a study of blood T cell repertoires in COVID-19. As for the study in general: PBMCs, B-cell-depleted T cells, or T cells were the source of the cDNA or gDNA that made up the material.

This CDR3 has 16 amino acids. V gave up 4 bases and J gave up 2 bases; unmatched junction bases: 4. Germline-derived CDR1 and CDR2 are SEHNR and FQNEAQ (reference sequence). In the authors' methods: Amplification of reference gene primers provided the estimated nucleated cell counts. Some clones are missing from TCRdb's copy, which holds only in-frame ones; the method was immunoSEQ multiplex PCR. The V and J calls and clone size come from that table; D and trimming were worked out from the DNA. Among around 170,000 clones listed, around 87% were seen once. The clonotype comes from a woman aged 25 to 39 with active or convalescent COVID-19. The chain carries TRBV7-9 and TRBJ2-3; 12 bases line up with TRBD2. Source material: peripheral blood. CDR3 nucleotides: TGTGCCAGCAGCTCCACTAGCGGGAGGATCACAGATACGCAGTATTTT. Translating it yields CASSSTSGRITDTQYF.